Presented here are 24 T cell receptor beta chains from one specimen sequenced in a study of blood T cell repertoires in COVID-19. Sequencing used immunoSEQ multiplex PCR; TCRdb keeps in-frame clones, though not all of them. The profile shows approximately 180,000 clones, roughly 76% of them singletons. Sequenced material: peripheral blood. All receptors come from a woman aged 80 or over with COVID-19, enrolled during active disease.

The J gene is TRBJ2-5, the V gene TRBV7-8; TRBD2 agrees at 16 bases. Germline V gene sequence: CDR1 SGHVS, CDR2 FQNEAQ. Losses at the gene ends were 0 bases for V and 10 bases for J; bases not matched to a gene: 5. The CDR3 consists of 16 residues. The CDR3 DNA is TGTGCCAGCAGCTTAGCGGGGACTAGCGGGAGGGCGAGCCAGTACTTC. Its protein product is CASSLAGTSGRASQYF.

DNA for the CDR3: TGTGCCAGCAGCTTAGGGCAGGGGGAAGGCTACGAGCAGTACTTC. This translates into CASSLGQGEGYEQYF. This chain connects TRBV7-9 to TRBJ2-7; TRBD1 matches at 7 bases. With 1 base clipped from V and 3 bases from J, the junction kept 6 bases outside the gene matches. The CDR3 extends over 15 amino acids. The germline V gene encodes CDR1 SEHNR and CDR2 FQNEAQ (reference sequence).

The chain couples TRBV5-1 to TRBJ1-2; D is perhaps TRBD1 (5 bases). This CDR3 has 13 amino acids. Per germline, CDR1 SGHRS and CDR2 YFSETQ. Trimming took 4 bases from V and 4 from J, leaving 11 bases between them. CDR3 in amino acids: CASSPQGRYGYTF. The CDR3 DNA reads TGCGCCAGCAGCCCTCAGGGCCGCTATGGCTACACCTTC.

This chain links TRBV27 with TRBJ2-1; 9 bases are shared with TRBD2. With 4 bases clipped from V and 4 bases from J, the junction kept 2 bases outside the gene matches. Per germline, CDR1 MNHEY and CDR2 SMNVEV (reference sequence). The CDR3 covers 14 residues. The CDR3 sequence is CASSSTSGYNEQFF. CDR3 sequence (DNA): TGTGCCAGCAGTTCGACTAGCGGTTACAATGAGCAGTTCTTC.

The chain joins TRBV28 to TRBJ2-7, with D tentatively TRBD1 (5 bases). The CDR3 totals 13 residues. Trimming removed 2 bases from V and 4 bases from J, with 9 bases in between. Germline CDR1 reads MDHEN; CDR2 reads SYDVKM. The CDR3: CASSLLRAYEQYF. CDR3 bases: TGTGCCAGCAGTTTACTCAGGGCTTACGAGCAGTACTTC.

V and J are TRBV5-1 and TRBJ2-5, with TRBD1 as a possible D gene (5 bases). This CDR3 contains 14 residues. Germline values: CDR1 SGHRS, CDR2 YFSETQ. V lost 3 bases to trimming and J lost 0 bases, with 9 bases between them. The CDR3 here is CASSSTGYQETQYF. The DNA of the CDR3 is TGCGCCAGCAGCTCCACAGGATACCAAGAGACCCAGTACTTC. The variable domain in full, with the rest retrieved from reference TRBV5-1 and TRBJ2-5, is KAGVTQTPRYLIKTRGQQVTLSCSPISGHRSVSWYQQTPGQGLQFLFEYFSETQRNKGNFPGRFSGRQFSNSRSEMNVSTLELGDSALYLCASSSTGYQETQYFGPGTRLLVL.

A word on this clone: The same CDR3 can be traced to other DNA sequences in this sample. CDR3 DNA: TGTGCCAGCAGTTCAGGGGCCGGTCAGCCCCAGCATTTT. Protein sequence: CASSSGAGQPQHF. This chain links TRBV6-5 with TRBJ1-5; the D gene is possibly TRBD1 (6 bases). The V gene lost 4 bases and the J gene lost 6 bases, with 10 bases spanning the gap. CDR1 and CDR2 from the germline V gene are MNHEY and SVGAGI. The CDR3 length is 13 residues.

The V call is TRBV3-1 (or the pseudogene TRBV3-2), the J call TRBJ1-3; the match to TRBD1 covers 8 bases. Germline assignment: CDR1 LGHDT and CDR2 YNNKEL (reference sequence). The CDR3 contains 14 residues. V shed 7 bases, J shed 0 bases, and the junction held 2 bases outside the gene matches. CDR3 amino acids: CASTDRGSGNTIYF. CDR3 sequence (DNA): TGTGCCAGCACCGACAGGGGCTCTGGAAACACCATATATTTT.

CDR3 amino acids: CASSVTSGRWSGELFF. The CDR3 nucleotides read TGTGCCAGCAGCGTTACTAGCGGGAGGTGGTCCGGGGAGCTGTTTTTT. This chain uses TRBV25-1 with TRBJ2-2; 12 nucleotides line up with TRBD2. The germline V gene has CDR1 MGHDK and CDR2 SYGVNS. V trimming: 6 bases; J trimming: 6 bases; junction bases outside the gene matches: 8. CDR3 length equals 16 residues. The variable domain in full, completed from reference TRBV25-1 and TRBJ2-2, reads EADIYQTPRYLVIGTGKKITLECSQTMGHDKMYWYQQDPGMELHLIHYSYGVNSTEKGDLSSESTVSRIRTEHFPLTLESARPSHTSQYLCASSVTSGRWSGELFFGEGSRLTVL.

The chain has TRBV2 and TRBJ1-3; 7 nucleotides line up with TRBD1. The CDR3 runs 16 residues. Germline assignment: CDR1 SNHLY and CDR2 FYNNEI. V lost 7 bases to trimming and J lost 0 bases; unmatched junction nucleotides: 9. The CDR3 protein is CASNTQGVLSGNTIYF. The CDR3 DNA is TGTGCCAGCAATACTCAGGGGGTTCTCTCTGGAAACACCATATATTTT.

V is TRBV5-1 and J is TRBJ1-5, with D uncertain. The CDR3 runs 13 residues. V was shortened by 0 bases and J by 7 bases, with 8 bases between the two germline ends. In germline, CDR1 is SGHRS, CDR2 YFSETQ. The DNA of the CDR3 is TGCGCCAGCAGCTTGGACCTGCAGCAGCCCCAGCATTTT. Protein product: CASSLDLQQPQHF.

V usage is TRBV11-1 and J usage is TRBJ2-7; no reliable D call. CDR1 and CDR2 (germline): SGHAT, FQDESV (reference sequence). The length of the CDR3 is 12 residues. The V end was cut by 4 bases, the J end by 3 bases, with 7 bases between. The CDR3 sequence is CASSSDNYEQYF. In nucleotides, the CDR3 is TGTGCCAGCAGCTCCGACAACTACGAGCAGTACTTC.

The rearrangement uses TRBV2 and TRBJ2-1; 9 bases are shared with TRBD1. Losses at the gene ends were 6 bases for V and 0 bases for J; bases not matched to a gene: 3. Germline V gene lookup returns CDR1 SNHLY and CDR2 FYNNEI. The CDR3 sequence is 15 residues long. The CDR3 DNA is TGTGCCAGCAGGGTACAGGGGGCCTCCTACAATGAGCAGTTCTTC. Translated, it gives CASRVQGASYNEQFF.

This rearrangement joins TRBV6-5 to TRBJ1-1; D gene uncertain. Trimming shortened V by 6 bases and J by 4 bases, and 12 bases separated the two germline ends. The length of the CDR3 is 13 residues. Germline CDR1 and CDR2: MNHEY and SVGAGI. The CDR3 here is CASSHEGITEAFF. In DNA, the CDR3 is TGTGCCAGCAGCCATGAGGGTATCACTGAAGCTTTCTTT.

The chain combines TRBV5-1 with TRBJ1-2, with TRBD1 as a possible D gene (5 bases). The germline V and J ends were trimmed by 5 bases and 3 bases, with 11 bases remaining between them. The CDR3 is 13 amino acids. Germline CDR1 and CDR2: SGHRS and YFSETQ. CDR3 sequence reads: CASRKTDHYGYTF. CDR3 coding DNA: TGCGCCAGCAGGAAGACAGATCACTATGGCTACACCTTC. Complete variable domain (other parts from reference TRBV5-1 and TRBJ1-2): KAGVTQTPRYLIKTRGQQVTLSCSPISGHRSVSWYQQTPGQGLQFLFEYFSETQRNKGNFPGRFSGRQFSNSRSEMNVSTLELGDSALYLCASRKTDHYGYTFGSGTRLTVV.

This clone was seen a few times. The rearrangement joins TRBV7-6 to TRBJ2-7; no reliable D call. Trimming removed 4 bases at V and 4 bases at J, with 14 bases between. CDR1 is SGHVS, CDR2 FNYEAQ, per germline. CDR3 length: 14 amino acids. CDR3 sequence reads: CASSSLGTEYEQYF. The CDR3 coding sequence is TGTGCCAGCAGCTCCTTAGGAACGGAGTACGAGCAGTACTTC. Together with reference TRBV7-6 and TRBJ2-7, the CDR3 gives the full variable domain: GAGVSQSPRYKVTKRGQDVALRCDPISGHVSLYWYRQALGQGPEFLTYFNYEAQQDKSGLPNDRFSAERPEGSISTLTIQRTEQRDSAMYRCASSSLGTEYEQYFGPGTRLTVT.

This chain uses TRBV12-3 or TRBV12-4 with TRBJ2-1; D may be TRBD2 (5 bases). The ends were cut back, 6 bases at V and 7 bases at J, with 13 bases in the middle. The length of the CDR3 is 13 residues. CDR3 DNA: TGTGCCAGCAGATCACTAGTAACGAATGAGCAGTTCTTC. This sequence encodes CASRSLVTNEQFF.

The chain links TRBV5-1 to TRBJ1-1; D is possibly TRBD1 (6 bases). Per germline, CDR1 SGHRS and CDR2 YFSETQ. This CDR3 comprises 16 residues. Deletions cut 4 bases from V and 1 base from J, with 17 bases between. CDR3 region: CASSLDPQGQNTEAFF. CDR3 DNA sequence: TGCGCCAGCAGCCTTGACCCCCAGGGGCAGAACACTGAAGCTTTCTTT.

The chain links TRBV30 to TRBJ2-3; a weak D match, TRBD2 (5 bases). The germline V and J ends were trimmed by 5 bases and 0 bases, with 12 bases remaining between them. This CDR3 spans 14 amino acids. Germline CDR1 is GTSNPN and CDR2 is SVGIG (reference sequence). The CDR3 sequence is CAWSSGYSTDTQYF. The CDR3, as DNA: TGTGCCTGGTCCTCGGGGTATAGCACAGATACGCAGTATTTT.

The rearrangement links TRBV4-2 to TRBJ2-6; TRBD1 is a possible D gene (6 bases). Germline V gene data show CDR1 as LGHNA and CDR2 as YNFKEQ. The ends were cut back, 0 bases at V and 0 bases at J, with 15 bases in the middle. There are 19 residues in the CDR3. The CDR3 region has the DNA TGTGCCAGCAGCCAAGATCGAGGGGGATTAGGCTCTGGGGCCAACGTCCTGACTTTC. Protein: CASSQDRGGLGSGANVLTF.

This clone was recorded a few times. The J gene is TRBJ1-5, the V gene TRBV19, with TRBD1 matching 7 bases. The CDR3 is 13 residues long. Germline V gene data show CDR1 as LNHDA and CDR2 as SQIVND (reference sequence). J gave up 5 bases and V 5 bases, and 3 bases lay outside the gene matches. The CDR3 DNA follows: TGTGCCAGTAGTTACAGGGGCGATCAGCCCCAGCATTTT. This codes for CASSYRGDQPQHF.

This rearrangement joins TRBV30 to TRBJ1-6, with D unclear. Germline V gives CDR1 GTSNPN, CDR2 SVGIG (reference sequence). This CDR3 is 13 amino acids long. Trimming took off 0 bases at V and 3 bases at J, with 3 bases between the two ends. The CDR3 loop reads CAWSVHYNSPLHF. DNA of the CDR3: TGTGCCTGGAGTGTACACTATAATTCACCCCTCCACTTT.

This sequence joins TRBV6-6 and TRBJ2-5; perhaps TRBD1 as D (6 bases). Trimming pared 3 bases from V and 5 bases from J, leaving 16 bases between. There are 15 residues in the CDR3. Germline lookup yields CDR1 MNHNY and CDR2 SVGAGI (reference sequence). CDR3 protein: CASSYLQGKAETQYF. The CDR3 DNA follows: TGTGCCAGCAGTTATTTACAGGGTAAAGCGGAGACCCAGTACTTC.

The V call is TRBV2, the J call TRBJ1-6, with 7 nucleotides matching TRBD1. Unmatched junction bases numbered 7, after V lost 5 bases and J lost 6 bases. The V gene's germline CDR1 is SNHLY and CDR2 FYNNEI. CDR3 length: 15 residues. CDR3 protein: CASSISGGGNSPLHF. CDR3 DNA sequence: TGTGCCAGCAGTATTTCAGGGGGTGGTAATTCACCCCTCCACTTT.